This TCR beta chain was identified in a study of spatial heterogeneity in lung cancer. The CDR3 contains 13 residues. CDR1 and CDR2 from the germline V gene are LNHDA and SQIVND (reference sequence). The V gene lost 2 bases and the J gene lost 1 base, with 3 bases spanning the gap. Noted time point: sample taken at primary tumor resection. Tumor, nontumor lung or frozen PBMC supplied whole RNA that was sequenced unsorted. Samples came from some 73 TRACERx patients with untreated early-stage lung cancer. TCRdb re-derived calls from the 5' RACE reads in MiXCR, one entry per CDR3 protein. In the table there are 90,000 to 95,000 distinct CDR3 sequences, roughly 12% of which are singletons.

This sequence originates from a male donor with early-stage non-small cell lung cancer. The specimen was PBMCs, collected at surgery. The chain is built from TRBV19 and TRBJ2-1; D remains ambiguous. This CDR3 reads CASSIISYNEQFF. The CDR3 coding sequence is TGTGCCAGTAGTATAATATCCTACAATGAGCAGTTCTTC.